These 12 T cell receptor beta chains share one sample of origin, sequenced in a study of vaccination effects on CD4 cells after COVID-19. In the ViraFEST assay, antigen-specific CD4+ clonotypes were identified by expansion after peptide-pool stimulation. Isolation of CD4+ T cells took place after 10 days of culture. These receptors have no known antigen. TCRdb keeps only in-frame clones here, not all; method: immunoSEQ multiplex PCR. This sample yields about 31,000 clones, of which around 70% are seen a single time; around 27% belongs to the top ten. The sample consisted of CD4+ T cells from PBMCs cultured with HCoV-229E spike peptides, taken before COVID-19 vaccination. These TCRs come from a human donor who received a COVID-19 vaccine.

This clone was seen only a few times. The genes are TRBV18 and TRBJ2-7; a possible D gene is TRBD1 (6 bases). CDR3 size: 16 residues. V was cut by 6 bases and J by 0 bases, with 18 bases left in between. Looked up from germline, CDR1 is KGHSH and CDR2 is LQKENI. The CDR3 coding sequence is TGTGCCAGCTCTCCAAGGGGGACGCTTACCTCCTACGAGCAGTACTTC. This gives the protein CASSPRGTLTSYEQYF.

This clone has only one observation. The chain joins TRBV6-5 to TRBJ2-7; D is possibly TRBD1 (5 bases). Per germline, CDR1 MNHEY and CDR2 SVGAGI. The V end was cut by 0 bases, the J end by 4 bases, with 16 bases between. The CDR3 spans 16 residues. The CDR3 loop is CASSYSTVRASYEQYF. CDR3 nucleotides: TGTGCCAGCAGTTACTCGACGGTCAGGGCGTCGTACGAGCAGTACTTC.

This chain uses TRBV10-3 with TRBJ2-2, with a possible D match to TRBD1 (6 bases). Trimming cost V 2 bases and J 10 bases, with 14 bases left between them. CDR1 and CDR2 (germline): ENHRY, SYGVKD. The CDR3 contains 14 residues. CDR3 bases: TGTGCCATCAGTGAGCGGAACAGGGTCGAGGAGCTGTTTTTT. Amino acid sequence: CAISERNRVEELFF.

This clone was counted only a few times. The DNA for the CDR3 is TGTGCCAGCAGCCCCTGGACAGGGCCAAGCTCCTACGAGCAGTACTTC. Its translation is CASSPWTGPSSYEQYF. The chain employs TRBV7-2 and TRBJ2-7, with TRBD1 matching over 8 bases. Germline values: CDR1 SGHTA, CDR2 FQGNSA. V shed 5 bases and J 0 bases; nucleotides not matched to a gene: 9. The CDR3 is 16 amino acids.

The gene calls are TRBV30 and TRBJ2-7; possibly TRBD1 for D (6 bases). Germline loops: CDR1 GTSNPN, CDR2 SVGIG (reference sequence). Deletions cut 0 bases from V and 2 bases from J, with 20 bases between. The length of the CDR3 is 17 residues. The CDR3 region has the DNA TGTGCCTGGAGTGTACGCGCAGGGGTCGGGGCGCCCTACGAGCAGTACTTC. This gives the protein CAWSVRAGVGAPYEQYF. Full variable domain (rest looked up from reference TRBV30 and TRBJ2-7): SQTIHQWPATLVQPVGSPLSLECTVEGTSNPNLYWYRQAAGRGLQLLFYSVGIGQISSEVPQNLSASRPQDRQFILSSKKLLLSDSGFYLCAWSVRAGVGAPYEQYFGPGTRLTVT.

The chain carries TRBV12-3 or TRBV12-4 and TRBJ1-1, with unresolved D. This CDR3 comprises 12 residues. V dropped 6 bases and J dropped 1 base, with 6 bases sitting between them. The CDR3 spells CASRKKNTEAFF. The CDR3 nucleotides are TGTGCCAGCAGAAAGAAGAACACTGAAGCTTTCTTT.

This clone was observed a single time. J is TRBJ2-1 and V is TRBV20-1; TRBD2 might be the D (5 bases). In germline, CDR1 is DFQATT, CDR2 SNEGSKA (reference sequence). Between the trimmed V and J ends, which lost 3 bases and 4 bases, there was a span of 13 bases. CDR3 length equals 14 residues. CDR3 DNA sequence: TGCAGTGCTAGTCGCGGGCCCCTATACAATGAGCAGTTCTTC. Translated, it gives CSASRGPLYNEQFF.

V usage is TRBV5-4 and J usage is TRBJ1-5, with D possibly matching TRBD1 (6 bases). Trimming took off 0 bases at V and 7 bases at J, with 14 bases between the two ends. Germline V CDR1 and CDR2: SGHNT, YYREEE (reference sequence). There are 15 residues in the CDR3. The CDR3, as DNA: TGTGCCAGCAGCTTGGGGGGGGCGGTGGAACAGCCCCAGCATTTT. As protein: CASSLGGAVEQPQHF.

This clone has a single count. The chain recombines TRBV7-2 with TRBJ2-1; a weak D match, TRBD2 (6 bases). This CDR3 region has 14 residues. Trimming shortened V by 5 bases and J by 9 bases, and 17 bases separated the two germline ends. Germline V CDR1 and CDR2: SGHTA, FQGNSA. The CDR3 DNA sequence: TGTGCCAGCAGCCCTAGGCGGTTAGCGGCTGAGCAGTTCTTC. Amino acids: CASSPRRLAAEQFF.

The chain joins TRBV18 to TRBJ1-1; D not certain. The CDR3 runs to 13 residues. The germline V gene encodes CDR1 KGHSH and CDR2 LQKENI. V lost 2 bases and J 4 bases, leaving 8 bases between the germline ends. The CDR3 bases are TGTGCCAGCTCACCAAGAGAGGGCACTGAAGCTTTCTTT. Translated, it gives CASSPREGTEAFF.

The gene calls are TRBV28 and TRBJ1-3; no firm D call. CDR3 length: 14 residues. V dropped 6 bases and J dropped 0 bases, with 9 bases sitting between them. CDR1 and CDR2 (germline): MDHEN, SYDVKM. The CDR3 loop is CASSIPFSGNTIYF. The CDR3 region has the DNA TGTGCCAGCAGCATCCCCTTCTCTGGAAACACCATATATTTT.

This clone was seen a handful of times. CDR3 nucleotide sequence: TGTGCCAGCAGCCAAGTTCAGGGGGCGCCTGGAAACACCATATATTTT. As protein: CASSQVQGAPGNTIYF. The chain is built from TRBV3-1 (or the pseudogene TRBV3-2) and TRBJ1-3, with 8 bases lining up with TRBD1. Germline CDR1 and CDR2: LGHDT and YNNKEL (reference sequence). The CDR3 extends over 16 amino acids. The V gene end was trimmed by 1 base and the J gene end by 2 bases; junction bases not matched to a gene: 4.